The clone carrying this TCR beta chain came up many times. The antigen is not known. The data stem from a study of neurological immune-mediated disorders. Study-level findings and limits: Sharing of CDR3 amino acid sequences among expanded clones across subjects was absent, suggesting private repertoires in all groups.

This CDR3 comprises 15 residues. Germline loops: CDR1 MNHEY, CDR2 SVGEGT. J gave up 4 bases and V 2 bases, and 6 bases lay outside the gene matches. TCRdb re-derived calls from the 5' RACE reads in MiXCR, one entry per CDR3 protein. The table has approximately 59,000 distinct CDR3 sequences, more than 4.5% seen once; the top ten hold around 5.3%. Sequences were obtained from PBMCs. This TCR was recovered from a human donor with multiple sclerosis. The donor label of this sample is uncertain. This sequence joins TRBV6-2 or TRBV6-3 and TRBJ2-3, with 7 bases fitting TRBD2. CDR3: CASSYRAGLADTQYF. CDR3 bases: TGTGCCAGCAGTTACAGAGCGGGGCTCGCAGATACGCAGTATTTT.